These 20 T cell receptor beta chains originate from one sample sequenced in a study of blood T cell repertoires in COVID-19. TCRdb keeps only in-frame clones here, not all; method: immunoSEQ multiplex PCR. Of about 92,000 clones in the sample, about two thirds were seen once. Sequenced: peripheral blood. Source of these receptors: a woman aged 55-69 years in a cohort sampled during active or convalescent COVID-19.

The rearrangement links TRBV18 to TRBJ1-2; no definite D call. Germline CDR1 KGHSH, CDR2 LQKENI. V lost 3 bases to trimming and J lost 3 bases, with 8 bases between them. The CDR3 is made up of 13 amino acids. CDR3 in DNA: TGTGCCAGCTCACCCGAGAGCTACTATGGCTACACCTTC. As protein: CASSPESYYGYTF.

The chain uses TRBV6-2 or TRBV6-3 and TRBJ2-4; D possibly corresponds to TRBD1 (6 bases). The germline V gene has CDR1 MNHEY and CDR2 SVGEGT. Between the trimmed V and J ends, which lost 6 bases and 1 base, there was a span of 10 bases. The CDR3 length is 14 residues. CDR3 in amino acids: CASSFGQAKNIQYF. CDR3 nucleotide sequence: TGTGCCAGCAGCTTCGGACAGGCCAAAAACATTCAGTACTTC.

V and J are TRBV19 and TRBJ1-6; 7 bases line up with TRBD1. Losses at the gene ends were 6 bases for V and 8 bases for J; bases not matched to a gene: 4. The CDR3 is 13 residues long. CDR1 and CDR2 (germline): LNHDA, SQIVND (reference sequence). CDR3 bases: TGTGCCAGTAGCCAGGGGGTGCATTCACCCCTCCACTTT. Translating gives CASSQGVHSPLHF.

The sample holds a few counts of this clone. The chain uses TRBV5-6 and TRBJ1-2, with 10 bases lining up with TRBD1. CDR3 length equals 14 residues. Trimming took 5 bases from V and 3 from J; bases not matched to a gene: 4. Germline CDR1 SGHDT, CDR2 YYEEEE. In DNA form, the CDR3 reads TGTGCCAGCAGGGGACAGGGGAGAGACTATGGCTACACCTTC. Translated, it gives CASRGQGRDYGYTF.

The CDR3 DNA reads TGTGCCAGCAGCTTGGGGCGGGGTGACACCGGGGAGCTGTTTTTT. It codes for CASSLGRGDTGELFF. The genes are TRBV5-4 and TRBJ2-2; TRBD2 is a possible D gene (6 bases). The CDR3 sequence is 15 residues long. V was clipped by 0 bases and J by 3 bases, with 9 bases between them. Germline assignment: CDR1 SGHNT and CDR2 YYREEE (reference sequence).

The genes are TRBV30 and TRBJ2-7; 9 bases match TRBD1. Germline CDR1 reads GTSNPN; CDR2 reads SVGIG (reference sequence). The CDR3 is made up of 17 amino acids. Unmatched junction bases numbered 13, after V lost 2 bases and J lost 2 bases. The CDR3 reads CAWSRDRATPPPYEQYF. CDR3 nucleotides: TGTGCCTGGAGTAGGGACAGGGCCACACCACCTCCCTACGAGCAGTACTTC.

The V and J genes are TRBV7-9 and TRBJ2-4; D is perhaps TRBD2 (6 bases). The ends were cut back, 5 bases at V and 0 bases at J, with 20 bases in the middle. This CDR3 contains 18 residues. CDR1 and CDR2 from the germline V gene are SEHNR and FQNEAQ (reference sequence). As DNA, the CDR3 is TGTGCCAGCAGCCCCGATACGTTTACTAGCCTAGCCAAAAACATTCAGTACTTC. It encodes CASSPDTFTSLAKNIQYF.

This clone is deemed medium-sized. This chain joins TRBV6-2 or TRBV6-3 and TRBJ2-7; D gene unclear. CDR1 and CDR2 (germline): MNHEY, SVGEGT. This CDR3 is 13 amino acids long. V was shortened by 4 bases and J by 6 bases, with 13 bases between the two germline ends. This chain's CDR3 is CASSSSMASEQYF. CDR3 DNA: TGTGCCAGCAGTTCGTCCATGGCCAGCGAGCAGTACTTC.

The chain has TRBV4-1 and TRBJ2-7, with 10 bases identical to TRBD2. Germline-derived CDR1 and CDR2 are MGHRA and YSYEKL. J gave up 3 bases and V 1 base, and 0 bases lay outside the gene matches. The CDR3 is 14 amino acids. For the CDR3, the DNA is TGCGCCAGCAGCCAAGGACTAGCGGGCTACGAGCAGTACTTC. Translating it yields CASSQGLAGYEQYF.

This clone was seen only once. This chain links TRBV25-1 with TRBJ1-1; a possible D gene is TRBD1 (5 bases). The germline V gene has CDR1 MGHDK and CDR2 SYGVNS. This CDR3 is 14 amino acids long. Trimming took 2 bases from V and 6 from J, leaving 13 bases between them. The CDR3 DNA sequence: TGTGCCAGCAGTGAAAGGGGAGGGAGCGCTGAAGCTTTCTTT. The encoded protein is CASSERGGSAEAFF.

This clone was recorded a few times. The chain joins TRBV5-1 to TRBJ1-1, with D hard to call. Germline-derived CDR1 and CDR2 are SGHRS and YFSETQ. Trimming left V 3 bases short and J 3 bases short, with 15 bases between. The CDR3 consists of 15 residues. The DNA for the CDR3 is TGCGCCAGCAGCTACCTACCCGAAGCGGACACTGAAGCTTTCTTT. Amino acids: CASSYLPEADTEAFF.

The chain combines TRBV21-1 with TRBJ1-4; the table's D call of TRBD1 was not tested on the DNA. TRBV21-1 represents a pseudogene. The length of the CDR3 is 14 residues. In DNA form, the CDR3 reads TGTGCCAGCAGCAAAGGACAGGGGTATGAAAAACTGTTTTTT. Translating it yields CASSKGQGYEKLFF.

The V call is TRBV6-1, the J call TRBJ1-5; TRBD1 is a possible D gene (6 bases). Trimming removed 2 bases at V and 4 bases at J, with 18 bases between. Germline CDR1 is MNHNS and CDR2 is SASEGT. This CDR3 has 17 amino acids. The CDR3 loop is CASSELAGTISNQPQHF. The CDR3 DNA is TGTGCCAGCAGTGAATTGGCCGGGACAATCTCAAATCAGCCCCAGCATTTT.

The rearrangement links TRBV11-1 to TRBJ2-5; 8 bases are shared with TRBD1. Looked up from germline, CDR1 is SGHAT and CDR2 is FQDESV (reference sequence). CDR3 length: 16 residues. J was trimmed by 5 bases and V by 4 bases; bases with no gene match: 12. The CDR3 protein is CASSYGRTGKVETQYF. The CDR3 coding sequence is TGTGCCAGCAGCTACGGGCGGACAGGGAAGGTGGAGACCCAGTACTTC. Using reference TRBV11-1 and TRBJ2-5 for the parts outside the CDR3, the full variable domain is EAEVAQSPRYKITEKSQAVAFWCDPISGHATLYWYRQILGQGPELLVQFQDESVVDDSQLPKDRFSAERLKGVDSTLKIQPAELGDSAMYLCASSYGRTGKVETQYFGPGTRLLVL.

The genes are TRBV11-2 and TRBJ2-3; 9 nucleotides agree with TRBD2. Per germline, CDR1 SGHAT and CDR2 FQNNGV. V trimming: 1 base; J trimming: 3 bases; junction bases outside the gene matches: 5. The length of the CDR3 is 16 residues. CDR3 in DNA: TGTGCCAGCAGCTTAGTCCTAGCGGGGAGTACAGATACGCAGTATTTT. This codes for CASSLVLAGSTDTQYF.

The V call is TRBV24-1, the J call TRBJ2-7; 11 bases fit TRBD2. Germline loops: CDR1 KGHDR, CDR2 SFDVKD. The CDR3 runs to 19 residues. Unmatched junction bases numbered 14, after V lost 4 bases and J lost 1 base. The CDR3 DNA follows: TGTGCCACCAGTGACCTTAGCGGGGGGGGCCACCCGACTTCCTACGAGCAGTACTTC. Its translation: CATSDLSGGGHPTSYEQYF.

Only one count was recorded for this clone. CDR3 coding DNA: TGCGCCAGCAGCTTGGGGGGACAGGCGAACACCGGGGAGCTGTTTTTT. This sequence encodes CASSLGGQANTGELFF. The V call is TRBV5-1, the J call TRBJ2-2, with 8 bases fitting TRBD1. Germline loops: CDR1 SGHRS, CDR2 YFSETQ. The CDR3 length is 16 residues. J lost 0 bases, V lost 0 bases, and 1 base had no gene match.

The sample holds a few counts of this clone. This chain uses TRBV7-3 with TRBJ2-1; 7 positions match TRBD2. Looked up from germline, CDR1 is SGHTA and CDR2 is FQGTGA. V was clipped by 8 bases and J by 4 bases; unmatched bases: 8. The CDR3 is 14 amino acids. The CDR3 DNA reads TGTGCCAGCGCCAGCGGAGCGGGATACAATGAGCAGTTCTTC. Translating gives CASASGAGYNEQFF.

The chain combines TRBV18 with TRBJ1-1, with D unresolved. The V gene lost 1 base and the J gene lost 1 base, with 16 bases spanning the gap. There are 17 residues in the CDR3. Germline V gives CDR1 KGHSH, CDR2 LQKENI. The CDR3, as DNA: TGTGCCAGCTCACCACAGTCCCTTGCAGAATGGAACACTGAAGCTTTCTTT. It yields the protein CASSPQSLAEWNTEAFF.

The chain joins TRBV15 to TRBJ1-2; D remains ambiguous. Germline V gives CDR1 LNHNV, CDR2 YYDKDF (reference sequence). The V and J ends lost 3 bases and 2 bases respectively, with 10 bases between them. This CDR3 contains 14 residues. CDR3 amino acids: CATSRPGVNYGYTF. The CDR3 bases are TGTGCCACCAGCAGGCCGGGAGTCAACTATGGCTACACCTTC. The full variable domain, rest sourced from reference TRBV15 and TRBJ1-2, is DAMVIQNPRYQVTQFGKPVTLSCSQTLNHNVMYWYQQKSSQAPKLLFHYYDKDFNNEADTPDNFQSRRPNTSFCFLDIRSPGLGDTAMYLCATSRPGVNYGYTFGSGTRLTVV.